Listed below are T cell receptor beta chains from one sample, sequenced in a study of OX40 agonist ivuxolimab in advanced cancers. The protocol was immunoSEQ multiplex PCR, while the TCRdb copy is restricted to in-frame clones and leaves out a portion. The sample shows 15,000 to 20,000 clones, roughly 72% of them seen only once. The sequences come from CD4+ or CD8+ T cells sorted from blood, collected in a trial of the OX40 agonist ivuxolimab. These receptors came from an adult with an advanced solid tumor such as melanoma, head and neck, liver or kidney cancer. Each CDR3 is given with its conserved first and last residue. A D gene is named only where the DNA matches it firmly.

>TRBD1|TRBV18|TRBJ2-1
TGTGCCAGCTCCAATACAGGGGTCTTTAGCTCCTACAATGAGCAGTTCTTC
CASSNTGVFSSYNEQFF
>-|TRBV6-6|TRBJ1-3
TGTGCCAGCAGCCCCCTGGGAAACACCATATATTTT
CASSPLGNTIYF
>-|TRBV7-9|TRBJ2-3
TGTGCCAGCAGCTTATCTCAGGGAAATTTTGAGGATACGCAGTATTTT
CASSLSQGNFEDTQYF
>TRBD1|TRBV9|TRBJ2-7
TGTGCCAGCAGCGCCTCCGGGACAGGGGGCGGCGAGCAGTACTTC
CASSASGTGGGEQYF
>-|TRBV28|TRBJ2-7
TGTGCCAGCAGTTTAAACAACGGCTACGAGCAGTACTTC
CASSLNNGYEQYF
>-|TRBV7-8|TRBJ2-3
TGTGCCAGCAGTCCCTCCGGGATCACAGATACGCAGTATTTT
CASSPSGITDTQYF
>-|TRBV9|TRBJ2-7
TGTGCCAGCAGCGTAGGAGGGAACGAGCAGTACTTC
CASSVGGNEQYF
>-|TRBV9|TRBJ1-5
TGTGCCAGCAGCGCTGGAGGGAATCAGCCCCAGCATTTT
CASSAGGNQPQHF
>-|TRBV4-1|TRBJ2-3
TGCGCCAGCAGCCGTTCGGCAGCAAGCACAGATACGCAGTATTTT
CASSRSAASTDTQYF
>-|TRBV7-9|TRBJ1-3
TGTGCCAGCACGACGCCGCTGGCGAACCCTGGAAACACCATATATTTT
CASTTPLANPGNTIYF
>-|TRBV29-1|TRBJ2-1
TGCAGCGTTGAAGGTGGGGGTGGGCCAGGAGGTTCCTACAATGAGCAGTTCTTC
CSVEGGGGPGGSYNEQFF
>-|TRBV11-2|TRBJ2-2
TGTGCCAGCAGCTTAGGTCCTATCGGGGAGCTGTTTTTT
CASSLGPIGELFF
>-|TRBV6-5|TRBJ2-7
TGTGCCAGCAGTTACCTGGGACTGGGCGAGCAGTACTTC
CASSYLGLGEQYF
>TRBD2|TRBV7-9|TRBJ2-1
TGTGCCAGCAGCTACCCGCCATGGACTAGCGGTTCCTACAATGAGCAGTTCTTC
CASSYPPWTSGSYNEQFF
>-|TRBV4-1|TRBJ2-3
TGCGCCAGCAGCCAAGATCCCACAGATACGCAGTATTTT
CASSQDPTDTQYF
>TRBD2|TRBV13|TRBJ2-5
TGTGCCAGCAGCCCGAATTGGGAGGGGTCAGAGACCCAGTACTTC
CASSPNWEGSETQYF